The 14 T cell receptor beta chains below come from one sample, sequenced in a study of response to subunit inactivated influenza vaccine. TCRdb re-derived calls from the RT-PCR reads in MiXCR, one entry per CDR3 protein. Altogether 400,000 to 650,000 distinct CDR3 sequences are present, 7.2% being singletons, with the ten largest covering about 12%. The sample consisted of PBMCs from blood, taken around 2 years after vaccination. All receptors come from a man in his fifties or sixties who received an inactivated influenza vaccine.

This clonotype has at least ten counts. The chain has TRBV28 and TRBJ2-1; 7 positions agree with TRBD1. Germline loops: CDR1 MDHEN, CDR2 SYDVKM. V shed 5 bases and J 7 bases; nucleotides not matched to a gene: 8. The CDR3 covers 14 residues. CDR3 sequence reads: CASSLLTGENEQFF. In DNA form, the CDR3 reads TGTGCCAGCAGTCTCCTAACAGGGGAAAATGAGCAGTTCTTC.

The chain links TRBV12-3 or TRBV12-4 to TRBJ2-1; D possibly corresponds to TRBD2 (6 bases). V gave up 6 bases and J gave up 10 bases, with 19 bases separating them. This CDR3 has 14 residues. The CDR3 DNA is TGTGCCAGCAGCCCGGGACTTAGTTCAGGGGAGCAGTTCTTC. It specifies CASSPGLSSGEQFF.

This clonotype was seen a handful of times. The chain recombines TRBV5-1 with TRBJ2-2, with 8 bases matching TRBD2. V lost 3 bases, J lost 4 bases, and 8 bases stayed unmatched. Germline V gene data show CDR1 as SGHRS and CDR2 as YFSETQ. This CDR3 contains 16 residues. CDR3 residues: CASSSQGGRTTGELFF. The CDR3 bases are TGCGCCAGCAGCTCGCAAGGCGGGAGGACCACCGGGGAGCTGTTTTTT. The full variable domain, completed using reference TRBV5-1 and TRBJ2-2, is KAGVTQTPRYLIKTRGQQVTLSCSPISGHRSVSWYQQTPGQGLQFLFEYFSETQRNKGNFPGRFSGRQFSNSRSEMNVSTLELGDSALYLCASSSQGGRTTGELFFGEGSRLTVL.

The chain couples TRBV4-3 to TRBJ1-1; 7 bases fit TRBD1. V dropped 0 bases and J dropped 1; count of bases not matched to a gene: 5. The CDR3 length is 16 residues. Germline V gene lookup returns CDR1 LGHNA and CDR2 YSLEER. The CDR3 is CASSQDRAGGNTEAFF. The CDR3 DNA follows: TGCGCCAGCAGCCAAGATAGAGCAGGGGGGAACACTGAAGCTTTCTTT.

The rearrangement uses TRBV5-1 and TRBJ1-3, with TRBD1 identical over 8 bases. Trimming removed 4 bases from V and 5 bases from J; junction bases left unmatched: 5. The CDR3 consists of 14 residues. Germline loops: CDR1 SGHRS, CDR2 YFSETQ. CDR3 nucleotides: TGCGCCAGCAGCGTGGACAGGGCGAGAAACACCATATATTTT. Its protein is CASSVDRARNTIYF.

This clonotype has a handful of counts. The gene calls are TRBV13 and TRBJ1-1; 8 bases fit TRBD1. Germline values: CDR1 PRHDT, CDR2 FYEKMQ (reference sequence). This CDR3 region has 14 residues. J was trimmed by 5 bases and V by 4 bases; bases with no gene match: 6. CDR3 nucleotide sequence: TGTGCCAGCAGCTCGACAGGGGAGGGGACTGAAGCTTTCTTT. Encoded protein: CASSSTGEGTEAFF. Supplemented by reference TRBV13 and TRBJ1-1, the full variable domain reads AAGVIQSPRHLIKEKRETATLKCYPIPRHDTVYWYQQGPGQDPQFLISFYEKMQSDKGSIPDRFSAQQFSDYHSELNMSSLELGDSALYFCASSSTGEGTEAFFGQGTRLTVV.

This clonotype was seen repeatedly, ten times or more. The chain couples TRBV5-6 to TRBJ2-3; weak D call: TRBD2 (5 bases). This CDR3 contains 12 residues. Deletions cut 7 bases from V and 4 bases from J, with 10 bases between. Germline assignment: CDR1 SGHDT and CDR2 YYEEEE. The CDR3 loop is CASGESADTQYF. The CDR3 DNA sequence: TGTGCCAGCGGGGAGAGCGCAGATACGCAGTATTTT.

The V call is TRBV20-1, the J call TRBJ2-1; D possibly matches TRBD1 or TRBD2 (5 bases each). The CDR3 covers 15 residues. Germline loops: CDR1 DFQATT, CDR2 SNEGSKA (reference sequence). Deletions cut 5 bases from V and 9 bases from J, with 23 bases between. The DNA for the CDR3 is TGCAGTGCTCCCGACCGGGGCTACTCTACAACTGAGCAGTTCTTC. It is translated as CSAPDRGYSTTEQFF.

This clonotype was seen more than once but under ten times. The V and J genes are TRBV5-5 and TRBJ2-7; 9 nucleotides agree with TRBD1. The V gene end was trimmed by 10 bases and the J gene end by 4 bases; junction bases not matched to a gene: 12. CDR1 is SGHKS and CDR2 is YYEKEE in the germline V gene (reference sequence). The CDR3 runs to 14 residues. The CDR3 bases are TGTGCCTCACAGGGGGCATTCGGCCCGTACGAGCAGTACTTC. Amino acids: CASQGAFGPYEQYF.

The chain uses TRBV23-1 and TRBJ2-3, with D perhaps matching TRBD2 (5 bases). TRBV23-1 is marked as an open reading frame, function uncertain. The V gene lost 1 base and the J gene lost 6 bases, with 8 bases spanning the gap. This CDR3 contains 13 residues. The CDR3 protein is CASSQFGGDTQYF. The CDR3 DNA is TGCGCCAGCAGTCAATTTGGCGGGGATACGCAGTATTTT.

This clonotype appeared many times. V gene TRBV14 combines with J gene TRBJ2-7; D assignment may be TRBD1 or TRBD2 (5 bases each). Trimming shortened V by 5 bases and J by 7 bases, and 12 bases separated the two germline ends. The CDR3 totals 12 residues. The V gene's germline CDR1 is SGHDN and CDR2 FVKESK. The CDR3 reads CASSNRRNEQYF. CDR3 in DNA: TGTGCCAGCAGCAACAGGAGGAATGAGCAGTACTTC.

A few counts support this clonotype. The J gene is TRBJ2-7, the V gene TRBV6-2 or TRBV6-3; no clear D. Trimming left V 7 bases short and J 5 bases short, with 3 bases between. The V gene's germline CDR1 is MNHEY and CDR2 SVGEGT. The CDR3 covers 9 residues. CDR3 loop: CASMDEQYF. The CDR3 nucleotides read TGTGCCAGCATGGACGAGCAGTACTTC.

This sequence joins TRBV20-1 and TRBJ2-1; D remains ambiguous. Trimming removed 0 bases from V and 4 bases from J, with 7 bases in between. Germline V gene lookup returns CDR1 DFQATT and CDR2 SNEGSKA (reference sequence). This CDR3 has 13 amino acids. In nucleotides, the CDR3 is TGCAGTGCTAGAGAGAACAGATACAATGAGCAGTTCTTC. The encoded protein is CSARENRYNEQFF.

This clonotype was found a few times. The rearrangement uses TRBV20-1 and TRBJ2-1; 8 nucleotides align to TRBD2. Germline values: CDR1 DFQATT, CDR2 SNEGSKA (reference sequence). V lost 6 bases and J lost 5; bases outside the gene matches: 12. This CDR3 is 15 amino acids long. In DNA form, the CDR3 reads TGCAGTGCACCAGGACTAGCTGTAACCCACAATGAGCAGTTCTTC. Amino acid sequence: CSAPGLAVTHNEQFF.